What follows are 30 T cell receptor beta chains derived from one specimen sequenced in a study of blood T cell repertoires in COVID-19 (dated by TCRdb to 2020 to 2022). Library preparation was by the immunoSEQ multiplex PCR assay. Entries here come from immuneACCESS through TCRdb and include only in-frame sequences with V and J called. Some clones fail to appear in such tables; in the studies checked, an unresolved V gene covers under half of the shortfall, and the cause of the remainder is unknown. Recorded for this sample are over 30,000 clones; 83% of them occurred a single time. Of the sample, 3% to 4% falls within the top ten clones. Sequencing was done on a sample of peripheral blood. These receptors came from a man aged 45 to 65 with acute or convalescent COVID-19.

This clone was counted a single time. The CDR3 loop is CASSHDRGTF. The CDR3 nucleotides read TGTGCCAGCAGTCACGACAGGGGCACCTTC. The chain combines TRBV6-5 with TRBJ1-2, with 8 nucleotides matching TRBD1. The CDR3 consists of 10 residues. Germline V gives CDR1 MNHEY, CDR2 SVGAGI. V lost 5 bases, J lost 13 bases, and 3 bases stayed unmatched.

This rearrangement joins TRBV18 to TRBJ1-2, with D possibly matching TRBD1 (6 bases). The CDR3 has 16 residues. V lost 1 base and J lost 4, with 16 bases in between. Germline lookup yields CDR1 KGHSH and CDR2 LQKENI. The CDR3 is CASSPRNPGDGYGYTF. In DNA form, the CDR3 reads TGTGCCAGCTCACCACGCAACCCAGGGGATGGCTATGGCTACACCTTC.

The chain joins TRBV19 to TRBJ2-7, with 9 bases matching TRBD2. With 1 base clipped from V and 2 bases from J, the junction kept 9 bases outside the gene matches. Germline values: CDR1 LNHDA, CDR2 SQIVND (reference sequence). The CDR3 length is 17 residues. DNA for the CDR3: TGTGCCAGTAGTATAGCCCTTAGCGGGAGTTATACCTACGAGCAGTACTTC. This codes for CASSIALSGSYTYEQYF.

The V gene is TRBV3-1 (or the pseudogene TRBV3-2), the J gene TRBJ1-5; D unclear. V lost 0 bases and J lost 3, with 3 bases in between. The germline V gene has CDR1 LGHDT and CDR2 YNNKEL (reference sequence). CDR3 length equals 13 residues. The CDR3 DNA follows: TGTGCCAGCAGCCAAGACTTCAATCAGCCCCAGCATTTT. This gives the protein CASSQDFNQPQHF.

The J gene is TRBJ2-1, the V gene TRBV2; TRBD2 aligns across 7 bases. Losses at the gene ends were 7 bases for V and 5 bases for J; bases not matched to a gene: 5. This CDR3 has 13 residues. Germline V CDR1 and CDR2: SNHLY, FYNNEI. The CDR3 loop reads CASKLAEDNEQFF. The DNA for the CDR3 is TGTGCCAGCAAGCTAGCGGAGGACAATGAGCAGTTCTTC.

The chain is built from TRBV5-1 and TRBJ1-2; D unclear. Germline lookup yields CDR1 SGHRS and CDR2 YFSETQ. Trimming removed 3 bases at V and 1 base at J, with 7 bases between. CDR3 length equals 13 residues. CDR3 sequence (DNA): TGCGCCAGCAGCTCCGGTAGTAACTATGGCTACACCTTC. It is translated as CASSSGSNYGYTF.

This clone was observed once. The CDR3 DNA sequence: TGCGCCAGCAGCCCAGGGGGCGCGGACTATGGCTACACCTTC. It yields the protein CASSPGGADYGYTF. The chain uses TRBV5-1 and TRBJ1-2, with 8 bases fitting TRBD1. V was pared by 4 bases and J by 3 bases, with 5 bases of the junction left unmatched. This CDR3 contains 14 residues. CDR1 and CDR2 (germline): SGHRS, YFSETQ.

The chain employs TRBV3-1 (or the pseudogene TRBV3-2) and TRBJ2-7, with 8 bases identical to TRBD1. The CDR3 totals 14 residues. Germline assignment: CDR1 LGHDT and CDR2 YNNKEL (reference sequence). With V trimmed by 4 bases and J by 5 bases, 7 bases remained unmatched. Here the CDR3 DNA reads TGTGCCAGCAGCCTCCTCGGACAGGGAAACGAGCAGTACTTC. Protein product: CASSLLGQGNEQYF.

The V gene is TRBV10-3, the J gene TRBJ1-5; no clear D gene. The CDR3 length is 14 residues. Germline V gives CDR1 ENHRY, CDR2 SYGVKD. V shed 6 bases and J shed 2 bases, with 11 bases lying between them. CDR3 in DNA: TGTGCCATCAGCCCGACGGGAGGCAATCAGCCCCAGCATTTT. Protein: CAISPTGGNQPQHF.

This clone has a single count. The J gene is TRBJ2-2, the V gene TRBV5-4; no clear D. This CDR3 has 12 amino acids. CDR1 is SGHNT, CDR2 YYREEE, per germline (reference sequence). V lost 0 bases to trimming and J lost 7 bases, with 4 bases between them. CDR3 region: CASSLGGGELFF. Written as DNA, the CDR3 is TGTGCCAGCAGCTTGGGCGGCGGGGAGCTGTTTTTT.

This rearrangement joins TRBV11-2 to TRBJ1-4; 10 bases line up with TRBD1. Germline-derived CDR1 and CDR2 are SGHAT and FQNNGV. The CDR3 length is 16 residues. The ends lost 5 bases at V and 7 bases at J; junction bases unmatched: 10. CDR3 residues: CASSRRYRTGGEKLFF. The CDR3 region has the DNA TGTGCCAGCAGCAGAAGATATAGGACAGGGGGTGAAAAACTGTTTTTT.

This clone was found once. V usage is TRBV19 and J usage is TRBJ2-5, with D tentatively TRBD1 (5 bases). Trimming cost V 1 base and J 5 bases, with 5 bases left between them. Germline V lookup: CDR1 LNHDA, CDR2 SQIVND (reference sequence). The CDR3 length is 12 residues. This CDR3 is CASSIAGETQYF. In nucleotides, the CDR3 is TGTGCCAGTAGTATAGCAGGGGAGACCCAGTACTTC. Complete variable domain (other parts from reference TRBV19 and TRBJ2-5): DGGITQSPKYLFRKEGQNVTLSCEQNLNHDAMYWYRQDPGQGLRLIYYSQIVNDFQKGDIAEGYSVSREKKESFPLTVTSAQKNPTAFYLCASSIAGETQYFGPGTRLLVL.

The chain links TRBV7-6 to TRBJ2-2, with unresolved D. The V end was cut by 1 base, the J end by 6 bases, with 15 bases between. Germline V lookup: CDR1 SGHVS, CDR2 FNYEAQ. CDR3 length: 16 residues. The CDR3 reads CASSLGGLAPAGELFF. CDR3 nucleotides: TGTGCCAGCAGCTTAGGCGGTTTGGCTCCCGCCGGGGAGCTGTTTTTT.

This chain joins TRBV6-4 and TRBJ1-5; D unresolved. This CDR3 has 13 residues. The ends were cut back, 6 bases at V and 5 bases at J, with 11 bases in the middle. The germline V gene encodes CDR1 MRHNA and CDR2 SNTAGT. The CDR3 DNA is TGTGCCAGCAGCGCCGAGCCTTATCAGCCCCAGCATTTT. The encoded protein is CASSAEPYQPQHF.

V usage is TRBV28 and J usage is TRBJ1-5; 9 bases agree with TRBD1. Trimming at V came to 6 bases and at J to 4 bases, leaving 1 base not matched to a gene. Germline V gene lookup returns CDR1 MDHEN and CDR2 SYDVKM. This CDR3 region has 13 residues. CDR3 in DNA: TGTGCCAGCAGGGGGACAGGGAATCAGCCCCAGCATTTT. Translating gives CASRGTGNQPQHF. Based on the CDR3 plus reference TRBV28 and TRBJ1-5, the full variable domain is DVKVTQSSRYLVKRTGEKVFLECVQDMDHENMFWYRQDPGLGLRLIYFSYDVKMKEKGDIPEGYSVSREKKERFSLILESASTNQTSMYLCASRGTGNQPQHFGDGTRLSIL.

The chain couples TRBV30 to TRBJ2-5; 7 positions match TRBD2. The germline gives CDR1 GTSNPN, CDR2 SVGIG (reference sequence). Trimming cost V 2 bases and J 4 bases; bases outside gene matches: 10. This CDR3 has 15 amino acids. CDR3: CAWSSGRVMRETQYF. The CDR3 DNA is TGTGCCTGGAGTTCGGGGAGGGTCATGAGAGAGACCCAGTACTTC.

The chain employs TRBV27 and TRBJ2-7, with 11 bases lining up with TRBD2. The CDR3 length is 17 residues. With V trimmed by 5 bases and J by 2 bases, 11 bases remained unmatched. Germline CDR1 and CDR2: MNHEY and SMNVEV (reference sequence). In DNA, the CDR3 is TGTGCCAGCAGTGCCTTAGCGGGAGGGCCTTTTCCCTACGAGCAGTACTTC. Protein: CASSALAGGPFPYEQYF.

The chain uses TRBV19 and TRBJ2-2, with 10 bases identical to TRBD1. J gave up 7 bases and V 7 bases, and 3 bases lay outside the gene matches. Per germline, CDR1 LNHDA and CDR2 SQIVND (reference sequence). The CDR3 has 13 amino acids. CDR3 sequence reads: CASTGQGNGELFF. The CDR3 nucleotides are TGTGCCAGTACGGGACAGGGGAACGGGGAGCTGTTTTTT.

The chain links TRBV5-1 to TRBJ2-2, with TRBD2 as a possible D gene (7 bases). From germline, CDR1 is SGHRS and CDR2 YFSETQ. CDR3 length: 15 amino acids. Trimming left V 0 bases short and J 3 bases short, with 9 bases between. The CDR3 DNA reads TGCGCCAGCAGCTTGGAAGGGGGGGACACCGGGGAGCTGTTTTTT. Encoded protein: CASSLEGGDTGELFF.

CDR3: CASSARDRSTDTQYF. The DNA of the CDR3 is TGCGCCAGCAGCGCCCGGGACAGAAGCACAGATACGCAGTATTTT. The rearrangement joins TRBV4-1 to TRBJ2-3; the match to TRBD1 covers 7 bases. This CDR3 is 15 amino acids long. From germline, CDR1 is MGHRA and CDR2 YSYEKL. J was trimmed by 0 bases and V by 5 bases; bases with no gene match: 5.

The rearrangement joins TRBV5-6 to TRBJ2-7; TRBD1 matches 8 bases. The CDR3 loop spans 13 amino acids. The V and J ends lost 3 bases and 5 bases, in that order; junction bases with no gene match: 4. CDR1 and CDR2 (germline): SGHDT, YYEEEE. CDR3 nucleotide sequence: TGTGCCAGCAGCTCCGGACAGGGAGACGAGCAGTACTTC. Protein product: CASSSGQGDEQYF.

CDR3 loop: CATSATGRTDTQYF. The CDR3 DNA follows: TGTGCCACCAGCGCGACAGGGCGCACAGATACGCAGTATTTT. J is TRBJ2-3 and V is TRBV15; 7 bases agree with TRBD1. Germline assignment: CDR1 LNHNV and CDR2 YYDKDF (reference sequence). With 5 bases clipped from V and 1 base from J, the junction kept 3 bases outside the gene matches. The length of the CDR3 is 14 residues.

CDR3 loop: CASSLTGTEGQFF. The CDR3 DNA sequence: TGTGCCAGCAGCTTGACCGGGACAGAGGGGCAGTTCTTC. The rearrangement joins TRBV7-3 to TRBJ2-1; 7 nucleotides agree with TRBD1. Per the germline V gene, CDR1 is SGHTA and CDR2 is FQGTGA. The CDR3 has 13 residues. V shed 3 bases and J 12 bases; nucleotides not matched to a gene: 8. Full variable domain (missing parts from reference TRBV7-3 and TRBJ2-1): GAGVSQTPSNKVTEKGKYVELRCDPISGHTALYWYRQSLGQGPEFLIYFQGTGAADDSGLPNDRFFAVRPEGSVSTLKIQRTERGDSAVYLCASSLTGTEGQFFGPGTRLTVL.

V and J are TRBV18 and TRBJ1-2; TRBD1 matches at 9 bases. Germline lookup yields CDR1 KGHSH and CDR2 LQKENI. V was clipped by 3 bases and J by 5 bases; unmatched bases: 4. The CDR3 is 14 amino acids. CDR3 sequence (DNA): TGTGCCAGCTCACCGCCGGGACAGGGTTATGGCTACACCTTC. It encodes CASSPPGQGYGYTF.

The chain combines TRBV5-1 with TRBJ1-2; 7 bases agree with TRBD1. The ends lost 3 bases at V and 5 bases at J; junction bases unmatched: 13. Germline-derived CDR1 and CDR2 are SGHRS and YFSETQ. CDR3 length: 16 amino acids. The CDR3 DNA sequence: TGCGCCAGCAGCTCCCAGGGGGTGGCGGCGAAGTATGGCTACACCTTC. Encoded protein: CASSSQGVAAKYGYTF.

The chain has TRBV18 and TRBJ2-7, with D maybe TRBD1 (5 bases). CDR3 length: 13 amino acids. The germline V gene encodes CDR1 KGHSH and CDR2 LQKENI. Trimming took 4 bases from V and 5 from J, leaving 12 bases between them. The CDR3 reads CASSLQGRNEQYF. The CDR3 nucleotides read TGTGCCAGCTCACTTCAGGGTAGGAACGAGCAGTACTTC.

The V call is TRBV5-1, the J call TRBJ1-2; D is undetermined. V lost 0 bases and J lost 8, with 14 bases in between. Per germline, CDR1 SGHRS and CDR2 YFSETQ. The CDR3 is 14 amino acids. CDR3 protein: CASSLEAAGWGYTF. CDR3 bases: TGCGCCAGCAGCTTGGAGGCCGCCGGGTGGGGCTACACCTTC.

V and J are TRBV27 and TRBJ2-7; D is unresolved. Germline V gene sequence: CDR1 MNHEY, CDR2 SMNVEV (reference sequence). The CDR3 is 15 amino acids. V lost 2 bases and J lost 0, with 11 bases in between. This CDR3 reads CASSLTRMSSYEQYF. As DNA, the CDR3 is TGTGCCAGCAGTTTAACGAGGATGAGCTCCTACGAGCAGTACTTC.

The chain uses TRBV27 and TRBJ1-2; TRBD1 matches at 10 bases. The CDR3 is 15 amino acids. Germline loops: CDR1 MNHEY, CDR2 SMNVEV (reference sequence). V lost 8 bases to trimming and J lost 8 bases; unmatched junction nucleotides: 14. Written as DNA, the CDR3 is TGTGCCAGCGGGCTTTCCATGACAGGGGGCGACGGCTACACCTTC. Encoded protein: CASGLSMTGGDGYTF.

The V gene is TRBV27, the J gene TRBJ2-1, with TRBD2 matching 10 bases. The V segment lost 6 bases and the J segment 8 bases; nucleotides outside the gene matches: 13. This CDR3 contains 16 residues. The germline CDR1 and CDR2 sequences are MNHEY and SMNVEV (reference sequence). CDR3 residues: CASRPGVERGGHEQFF. The CDR3 nucleotides read TGTGCCAGCAGGCCCGGGGTTGAGCGGGGGGGACATGAGCAGTTCTTC.